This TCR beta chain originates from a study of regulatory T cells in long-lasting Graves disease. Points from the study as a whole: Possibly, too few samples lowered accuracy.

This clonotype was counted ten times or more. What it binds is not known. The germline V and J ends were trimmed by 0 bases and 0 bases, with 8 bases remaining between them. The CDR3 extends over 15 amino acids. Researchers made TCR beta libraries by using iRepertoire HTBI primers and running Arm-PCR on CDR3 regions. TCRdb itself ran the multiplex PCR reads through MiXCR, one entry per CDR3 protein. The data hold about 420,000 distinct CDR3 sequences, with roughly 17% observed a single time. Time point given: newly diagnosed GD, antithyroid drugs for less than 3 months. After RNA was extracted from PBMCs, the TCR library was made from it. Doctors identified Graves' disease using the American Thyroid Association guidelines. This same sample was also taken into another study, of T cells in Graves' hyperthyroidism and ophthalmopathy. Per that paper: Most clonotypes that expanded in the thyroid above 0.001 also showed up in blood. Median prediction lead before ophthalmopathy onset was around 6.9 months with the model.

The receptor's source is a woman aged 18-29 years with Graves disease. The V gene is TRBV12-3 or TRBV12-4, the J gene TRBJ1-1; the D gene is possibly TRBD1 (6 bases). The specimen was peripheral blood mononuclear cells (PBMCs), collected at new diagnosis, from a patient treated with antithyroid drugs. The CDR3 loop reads CASSLARGVNTEAFF. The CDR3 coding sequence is TGTGCCAGCAGTTTAGCCAGGGGTGTGAACACTGAAGCTTTCTTT.